This passage covers 27 T cell receptor beta chains from one sample sequenced in a study of cytomegalovirus exposure and HLA in healthy donors. The PCR used 60 Vbeta and 13 Jbeta primers. The data were produced by immunoSEQ multiplex PCR, yet TCRdb's version contains in-frame clones alone and is incomplete. The sample has 100,000 to 150,000 clones; under 85% are singletons. The sequenced sample was PBMCs. The receptor set was obtained from a woman aged 45-60 years in good health and CMV-seropositive.

The chain recombines TRBV11-2 with TRBJ2-7, with a weak D call TRBD1 (5 bases). The CDR3 loop spans 16 amino acids. V was cut by 5 bases and J by 2 bases, with 19 bases left in between. Germline V gene sequence: CDR1 SGHAT, CDR2 FQNNGV. The CDR3 DNA reads TGTGCCAGCAGCCCCACCGACAGACGAGGTACCTACGAGCAGTACTTC. Its translation is CASSPTDRRGTYEQYF.

The chain is built from TRBV7-2 and TRBJ1-6; possibly TRBD1 for D (6 bases). CDR3 length: 15 amino acids. The germline CDR1 and CDR2 sequences are SGHTA and FQGNSA. V lost 2 bases to trimming and J lost 7 bases, with 12 bases between them. CDR3 region: CASSLQGFGNSPLHF. The CDR3 nucleotides read TGTGCCAGCAGCTTACAGGGGTTTGGGAATTCACCCCTCCACTTT. The whole variable domain, filled in from reference TRBV7-2 and TRBJ1-6, reads GAGVSQSPSNKVTEKGKDVELRCDPISGHTALYWYRQSLGQGLEFLIYFQGNSAPDKSGLPSDRFSAERTGGSVSTLTIQRTQQEDSAVYLCASSLQGFGNSPLHFGNGTRLTVT.

The CDR3 nucleotides read TGTGCCAGCAGCTTAGCCGACAAGTTGGGAGCTTTCTTT. This codes for CASSLADKLGAFF. The chain joins TRBV7-2 to TRBJ1-1; no clear D gene. Germline-derived CDR1 and CDR2 are SGHTA and FQGNSA. CDR3 length equals 13 residues. V lost 0 bases to trimming and J lost 10 bases, with 12 bases between them.

This clone was detected a few times. CDR3 protein: CASTLQVLSGNTIYF. CDR3 bases: TGTGCCAGCACCCTACAGGTCCTCTCTGGAAACACCATATATTTT. The chain recombines TRBV19 with TRBJ1-3; D may be TRBD1 (5 bases). The germline V gene encodes CDR1 LNHDA and CDR2 SQIVND (reference sequence). The CDR3 is 15 residues long. The germline V and J ends were trimmed by 9 bases and 0 bases, with 15 bases remaining between them.

Concerning this clone: The junction and the germline gene differ at one end; a read error may be behind it. This sequence joins TRBV27 and TRBJ1-2; a possible D gene is TRBD1 (6 bases). The CDR3 contains 14 residues. Germline CDR1 and CDR2: MNHEY and SMNVEV (reference sequence). The CDR3 nucleotides are TGTGCCAGCGGTTTTGCCGGGGGGCTAGTTGGCTACACCTTC. Protein product: CASGFAGGLVGYTF.

This clone was picked up one time. V is TRBV7-2 and J is TRBJ2-3, with 8 bases that match TRBD2. Losses at the gene ends were 3 bases for V and 1 base for J; bases not matched to a gene: 3. The CDR3 spans 15 residues. Germline loops: CDR1 SGHTA, CDR2 FQGNSA. The CDR3 nucleotides are TGTGCCAGCAGCTTCTCGCGGGGGGGCACAGATACGCAGTATTTT. It encodes CASSFSRGGTDTQYF.

V usage is TRBV19 and J usage is TRBJ2-1; TRBD1 might be the D (5 bases). V dropped 3 bases and J dropped 7 bases, with 13 bases sitting between them. CDR1 and CDR2 from the germline V gene are LNHDA and SQIVND (reference sequence). CDR3 size: 14 residues. Written as DNA, the CDR3 is TGTGCCAGTAGTATCGGCCAGTCAGGGAATGAGCAGTTCTTC. Amino acids: CASSIGQSGNEQFF.

This chain links TRBV6-6 with TRBJ1-5, with TRBD1 matching over 7 bases. This CDR3 is 15 amino acids long. CDR1 MNHNY and CDR2 SVGAGI come from the germline V gene (reference sequence). V was pared by 2 bases and J by 3 bases, with 4 bases of the junction left unmatched. This CDR3 reads CASSYKGAHNQPQHF. DNA for the CDR3: TGTGCCAGCAGTTACAAGGGGGCCCACAATCAGCCCCAGCATTTT.

V is TRBV4-2 and J is TRBJ1-2, with 8 bases matching TRBD1. J was trimmed by 7 bases and V by 0 bases; bases with no gene match: 10. Per the germline V gene, CDR1 is LGHNA and CDR2 is YNFKEQ. The length of the CDR3 is 16 residues. The CDR3 here is CASSQDNRQGTLGYTF. The CDR3, as DNA: TGTGCCAGCAGCCAAGATAATCGACAGGGGACGCTTGGCTACACCTTC.

V usage is TRBV4-3 and J usage is TRBJ2-7, with 15 bases matching TRBD2. The CDR3 loop spans 20 amino acids. Germline V gene sequence: CDR1 LGHNA, CDR2 YSLEER. V shed 0 bases, J shed 0 bases, and the junction held 9 bases outside the gene matches. Here the CDR3 DNA reads TGCGCCAGCAGCCAAGACCCCCCGGGGACTAGCGGGGGGCCCTCCTACGAGCAGTACTTC. Its protein product is CASSQDPPGTSGGPSYEQYF.

The chain has TRBV7-9 and TRBJ2-7; TRBD2 might be the D (5 bases). V was shortened by 4 bases and J by 2 bases, with 12 bases between the two germline ends. The CDR3 has 14 residues. The germline V gene encodes CDR1 SEHNR and CDR2 FQNEAQ (reference sequence). The CDR3: CASSYNSEPYEQYF. CDR3 nucleotides: TGTGCCAGCAGCTATAATAGCGAGCCCTACGAGCAGTACTTC.

This sequence joins TRBV6-1 and TRBJ2-7, with TRBD1 as a possible D gene (6 bases). There are 12 residues in the CDR3. V lost 7 bases, J lost 3 bases, and 10 bases lay in between. Germline V gene data show CDR1 as MNHNS and CDR2 as SASEGT. This chain's CDR3 is CASKDSGYEQYF. CDR3 in DNA: TGTGCCAGCAAGGACAGTGGCTACGAGCAGTACTTC.

The CDR3 DNA reads TGTGCCAGTACCAACACAGGGGGCAGGGAGACCCAGTACTTC. Translation gives CASTNTGGRETQYF. The chain links TRBV19 to TRBJ2-5; 9 bases fit TRBD1. Germline trimming cut 7 bases from V and 5 bases from J; bases unmatched to any gene: 8. The CDR3 is 14 amino acids. CDR1 is LNHDA and CDR2 is SQIVND in the germline V gene (reference sequence).

The chain's CDR3 is CASSSLPSTGEQYF. In DNA form, the CDR3 reads TGTGCCAGCAGCTCCCTCCCTAGCACGGGCGAGCAGTACTTC. V gene TRBV7-8 combines with J gene TRBJ2-7; D might be TRBD2 (5 bases). The ends were cut back, 4 bases at V and 6 bases at J, with 16 bases in the middle. This CDR3 has 14 residues. CDR1 is SGHVS and CDR2 is FQNEAQ in the germline V gene.

This rearrangement joins TRBV27 to TRBJ2-5, with D perhaps matching TRBD1 (8 bases). Germline V gene data show CDR1 as MNHEY and CDR2 as SMNVEV (reference sequence). The CDR3 has 14 amino acids. The V and J ends lost 4 bases and 5 bases respectively, with 14 bases between them. CDR3 sequence (DNA): TGTGCCAGCAGTTCAGACAGGGGAGGGGAGACCCAGTACTTC. Translated, it gives CASSSDRGGETQYF.

The J gene is TRBJ2-1, the V gene TRBV18; D remains unclear. V gave up 0 bases and J gave up 0 bases, with 9 bases separating them. Per germline, CDR1 KGHSH and CDR2 LQKENI. The CDR3 is made up of 16 amino acids. CDR3 loop: CASSPPQQSSYNEQFF. The CDR3 coding sequence is TGTGCCAGCTCACCACCACAGCAGAGCTCCTACAATGAGCAGTTCTTC.

This chain joins TRBV28 and TRBJ1-3; 10 nucleotides agree with TRBD1. J gave up 8 bases and V 5 bases, and 6 bases lay outside the gene matches. CDR3 size: 14 residues. The germline CDR1 and CDR2 sequences are MDHEN and SYDVKM. CDR3 DNA: TGTGCCAGCAGTATCCGGACAGGGGGATACACCATATATTTT. Amino acid sequence: CASSIRTGGYTIYF.

The chain couples TRBV7-2 to TRBJ1-2; TRBD1 might be the D (5 bases). The germline gives CDR1 SGHTA, CDR2 FQGNSA. The CDR3 totals 14 residues. Trimming stripped 1 base from V and 2 bases from J, with 8 bases between. CDR3: CASSLDPGNYGYTF. The CDR3 bases are TGTGCCAGCAGCTTAGACCCAGGGAACTATGGCTACACCTTC.

This clone was observed a single time. The J gene is TRBJ2-7, the V gene TRBV11-2, with 10 bases fitting TRBD2. This CDR3 has 14 residues. Germline loops: CDR1 SGHAT, CDR2 FQNNGV. J was trimmed by 6 bases and V by 5 bases; bases with no gene match: 7. For the CDR3, the DNA is TGTGCCAGCAGCACCCCGGGACTAGCGTCCGAGCAGTACTTC. Translated, it gives CASSTPGLASEQYF. The whole variable domain, filled in from reference TRBV11-2 and TRBJ2-7, reads EAGVAQSPRYKIIEKRQSVAFWCNPISGHATLYWYQQILGQGPKLLIQFQNNGVVDDSQLPKDRFSAERLKGVDSTLKIQPAKLEDSAVYLCASSTPGLASEQYFGPGTRLTVT.

The gene calls are TRBV7-9 and TRBJ1-1; the match to TRBD1 covers 10 bases. The CDR3 runs 15 residues. Germline V lookup: CDR1 SEHNR, CDR2 FQNEAQ (reference sequence). V lost 4 bases and J lost 3; bases outside the gene matches: 5. The CDR3 DNA reads as TGTGCCAGCAGCTCCTGGACAGGGGGGCACACTGAAGCTTTCTTT. Translation: CASSSWTGGHTEAFF.

The chain links TRBV6-4 to TRBJ1-1, with D perhaps TRBD1 (5 bases). Per germline, CDR1 MRHNA and CDR2 SNTAGT. V lost 4 bases and J 4 bases, leaving 10 bases between the germline ends. CDR3 length: 13 amino acids. The CDR3 protein is CASSVGDGTEAFF. CDR3 nucleotides: TGTGCCAGCAGTGTAGGGGATGGCACTGAAGCTTTCTTT.

This clone was seen only once. The chain is built from TRBV7-9 and TRBJ2-1; 7 bases are shared with TRBD2. The CDR3 length is 16 residues. The V gene end was trimmed by 3 bases and the J gene end by 2 bases; junction bases not matched to a gene: 7. Per germline, CDR1 SEHNR and CDR2 FQNEAQ (reference sequence). The CDR3 loop reads CASSFTTSATYNEQFF. The CDR3 bases are TGTGCCAGCAGCTTCACAACTAGCGCTACCTACAATGAGCAGTTCTTC.

This clone has just a few counts. This chain joins TRBV4-3 and TRBJ2-7, with D possibly being TRBD1 (5 bases). Trimming stripped 4 bases from V and 4 bases from J, with 11 bases between. CDR1 LGHNA and CDR2 YSLEER come from the germline V gene. The CDR3 is 13 amino acids. CDR3 bases: TGCGCCAGCAGCCCAGGGCTGTTTTACGAGCAGTACTTC. Translated, it gives CASSPGLFYEQYF.

The chain employs TRBV30 and TRBJ2-2, with TRBD1 matching over 8 bases. The junction had 10 bases not matched to a gene; V was cut back by 3 bases and J by 7 bases. Per the germline V gene, CDR1 is GTSNPN and CDR2 is SVGIG (reference sequence). CDR3 length: 15 residues. CDR3 protein: CAWRLQGAQGGELFF. In DNA form, the CDR3 reads TGTGCCTGGAGGCTCCAGGGGGCGCAGGGCGGGGAGCTGTTTTTT. Based on the CDR3 plus reference TRBV30 and TRBJ2-2, the full variable domain is SQTIHQWPATLVQPVGSPLSLECTVEGTSNPNLYWYRQAAGRGLQLLFYSVGIGQISSEVPQNLSASRPQDRQFILSSKKLLLSDSGFYLCAWRLQGAQGGELFFGEGSRLTVL.

This clone was seen only once. V usage is TRBV4-1 and J usage is TRBJ2-4; D perhaps matches TRBD1 (5 bases). V was shortened by 0 bases and J by 1 base, with 13 bases between the two germline ends. Germline V CDR1 and CDR2: MGHRA, YSYEKL. This CDR3 region has 17 residues. CDR3: CASSQETGSGAKNIQYF. The CDR3 DNA sequence: TGCGCCAGCAGCCAAGAAACAGGCAGTGGGGCCAAAAACATTCAGTACTTC.

The chain employs TRBV10-3 and TRBJ1-4; D possibly corresponds to TRBD1 (6 bases). Germline values: CDR1 ENHRY, CDR2 SYGVKD. V lost 2 bases to trimming and J lost 7 bases, with 14 bases between them. The CDR3 extends over 15 amino acids. As DNA, the CDR3 is TGTGCCATCAGTGAGACCGGGACAACGATTGAAAAACTGTTTTTT. Translation gives CAISETGTTIEKLFF.

The V gene is TRBV7-2, the J gene TRBJ2-1; TRBD2 might be the D (5 bases). The CDR3 has 16 amino acids. Germline V gene lookup returns CDR1 SGHTA and CDR2 FQGNSA. Trimming shortened V by 2 bases and J by 2 bases, and 13 bases separated the two germline ends. The CDR3 DNA reads TGTGCCAGCAGCTTATACCCGGGAATCCCCTACAATGAGCAGTTCTTC. This translates into CASSLYPGIPYNEQFF.